Following are 2 T cell receptor beta chains from one sample sequenced in a study of T-cell reconstitution after alpha-beta-depleted transplantation in children. Unique molecular identifiers were incorporated into the prepared TCRbeta library. TCRdb recomputed calls from the PCR reads with MiXCR, one row per CDR3 protein. The sample has 100,000 to 120,000 distinct CDR3 sequences, around 10% seen once. The sample in question was PBMCs from the stem cell graft donor, obtained from the stem cell graft. These TCRs come from a human donor who donated a stem cell graft to a child with acute lymphoblastic leukemia.

This clonotype was observed many times. The V gene is TRBV4-1, the J gene TRBJ2-3; a possible D gene is TRBD1 (5 bases). In germline, CDR1 is MGHRA, CDR2 YSYEKL. With 6 bases removed from V and 6 bases from J, the gap between germline ends came to 13 bases. The CDR3 totals 13 residues. CDR3 coding DNA: TGCGCCAGCAGTCTCGGGCAGGGCGATACGCAGTATTTT. Amino acids: CASSLGQGDTQYF.

This clonotype occurred many times. V gene TRBV12-3 or TRBV12-4 combines with J gene TRBJ2-7, with D possibly TRBD1 on 6 matching bases. The V gene lost 3 bases and the J gene lost 1 base, with 13 bases spanning the gap. The CDR3 length is 15 residues. The CDR3 loop is CASSFEVQGSYEQYF. The DNA of the CDR3 is TGTGCCAGCAGTTTTGAGGTACAGGGTTCCTACGAGCAGTACTTC.